The rows below give T cell receptor beta chains drawn from one sample of a study of blood T cell repertoires in COVID-19. Only in-frame clones appear in the TCRdb table, and some are missing; sequencing was by immunoSEQ multiplex PCR. This table has some 89,000 clones, over 70% appearing once. The sequenced sample consisted of peripheral blood. These receptors all stem from a man between 60 and 70 years old with acute or convalescent COVID-19. CDR3s include the opening cysteine and the closing phenylalanine or tryptophan. Each record gives: J gene, D gene, clone size, V gene, CDR3 DNA, CDR3 protein. D genes are given only for firm matches. Size is omitted from some rows. Given values are once, few, many or a class for expanded clones.

TRBJ1-1	TRBD1	once	TRBV18	TGTGCCAGCTCATCGATTACAGGGGGCGACACTGAAGCTTTCTTT	CASSSITGGDTEAFF
TRBJ1-1	TRBD1	.	TRBV5-6	TGTGCCAGCAGCTTCAGGACAGGGCGGGGTTTCTTT	CASSFRTGRGFF
TRBJ2-7	TRBD1	once	TRBV5-4	TGTGCCAGCAGCTCCGACAGGGCAGGGCAGTACTTC	CASSSDRAGQYF
TRBJ1-1	.	.	TRBV28	TGTGCCAGCAGCTCACAGGGTCGCACTGAAGCTTTCTTT	CASSSQGRTEAFF
TRBJ2-7	TRBD2	.	TRBV5-6	TGTGCCAGCAGCAGCGGGACTAGCAGTTTCGCGCAGTACTTC	CASSSGTSSFAQYF
TRBJ1-2	.	.	TRBV2	TGTGCCAGCAGGACAGAGTATAACTATGGCTACACCTTC	CASRTEYNYGYTF
TRBJ1-1	TRBD1	.	TRBV3-1/TRBV3-2	TGTGCCAGCTACACGAGGGGACAGGGTGAAGCTTTCTTT	CASYTRGQGEAFF
TRBJ1-2	.	.	TRBV11-3	TGTGCCAGCAGCTTAGAATACATTAGTGGGTTGGCCATCGGGACTCATGGCTACACCTTC	CASSLEYISGLAIGTHGYTF
TRBJ2-1	TRBD2	.	TRBV24-1	TGTGCCACCAGTGATGCCGGGACTACGTCTCGGAATGAGCAGTTCTTC	CATSDAGTTSRNEQFF
TRBJ1-2	.	.	TRBV10-2	TGCGCCAGCCTAGGGGATGCCTATGGCTACACCTTC	CASLGDAYGYTF
TRBJ2-1	TRBD2	few	TRBV19	TGTGCCAGTAGTTATAGCGGGGCCCTCTACAATGAGCAGTTCTTC	CASSYSGALYNEQFF
TRBJ2-1	TRBD2	.	TRBV6-2/TRBV6-3	TGTGCCAGCAGTTACTCTCCCGTAGCGGGAGGGCCTTATGAGCAGTTCTTC	CASSYSPVAGGPYEQFF
TRBJ1-2	TRBD1	.	TRBV12-3/TRBV12-4	TGTGCCAGCTTGCCCGCAGGGGGGAATGGCTACACCTTC	CASLPAGGNGYTF
TRBJ1-5	TRBD1	few	TRBV5-6	TGTGCCAGCAGCTTGGCTGGGGGACAGAAAAATCAGCCCCAGCATTTT	CASSLAGGQKNQPQHF
TRBJ2-5	TRBD2	few	TRBV10-3	TGTGCCATCAAGGGGACTAGCGGAGAAGAGACCCAGTACTTC	CAIKGTSGEETQYF
TRBJ2-1	TRBD2	.	TRBV7-3	TGTGCCAGCAGCTCAAGACGGACTAGCGCCAACAATGAGCAGTTCTTC	CASSSRRTSANNEQFF
TRBJ2-7	TRBD2	medium-sized	TRBV7-9	TGTGCCAGCAGTCCGAGCGGGAGGGCCTCCTACGAGCAGTACTTC	CASSPSGRASYEQYF
TRBJ1-5	TRBD1	.	TRBV7-8	TGTGCCAGCAGCTTAACGGGACAGGGGATCGTGCAGCCCCAGCATTTT	CASSLTGQGIVQPQHF
TRBJ2-7	TRBD1	.	TRBV7-2	TGTGCCAGCAGCTCGGACAGGGAAATAACCTACGAGCAGTACTTC	CASSSDREITYEQYF
TRBJ1-2	.	.	TRBV7-2	TGTGCCAGCAGCTTTAGCGGGAGGGGACAAGGGGGAGCTAACTATGGCTACACCTTC	CASSFSGRGQGGANYGYTF
TRBJ1-5	TRBD1	.	TRBV19	TGTGCCAGTAGGAACAGGGGGTCGGGCAATCAGCCCCAGCATTTT	CASRNRGSGNQPQHF
TRBJ1-6	TRBD1	once	TRBV5-4	TGTGCCAGCAGCCCCGGGACAGGGGGCTTTGGAGATTCACCCCTCCACTTT	CASSPGTGGFGDSPLHF
TRBJ2-7	TRBD1	.	TRBV11-2	TGTGCCAGCAGCTTAGGCTCCGGACAGGGATACGAGCAGTACTTC	CASSLGSGQGYEQYF
TRBJ2-7	.	.	TRBV19	TGTGCCAGTAGTCAGGGGTTGAAATACGAGCAGTACTTC	CASSQGLKYEQYF
TRBJ2-3	TRBD2	.	TRBV10-1	TGCGCCAGCAGTGATACGGGACTAGCGGGTGCAGATACGCAGTATTTT	CASSDTGLAGADTQYF
TRBJ2-7	TRBD1	many	TRBV2	TGTGCCAGCAGTGAAGCGCCAGGGGGTTACGAGCAGTACTTC	CASSEAPGGYEQYF
TRBJ2-5	TRBD1	once	TRBV5-6	TGTGCCAGCAGCCGGGACAGGGGGGGAAGTACACAAGAGACCCAGTACTTC	CASSRDRGGSTQETQYF
TRBJ2-5	.	.	TRBV4-3	TGCGCCAGCAGCCAGTCGACCTTCTCTCCGGGGACCCAGTACTTC	CASSQSTFSPGTQYF
TRBJ2-7	TRBD1	.	TRBV3-1/TRBV3-2	TGTGCCAGCAGCGAGACAGGGGCTGAGGACGAGCAGTACTTC	CASSETGAEDEQYF
TRBJ1-5	.	.	TRBV7-9	TGTGCCAGCACCCCGACGAGGGTTCCGGATAGCAATCAGCCCCAGCATTTT	CASTPTRVPDSNQPQHF
TRBJ1-1	TRBD1	.	TRBV5-1	TGCGCCAGCAGCTTGGCGGGACAGGGGGCGGTCACTGAAGCTTTCTTT	CASSLAGQGAVTEAFF
TRBJ1-5	.	.	TRBV28	TGTGCCAGCAAAAACATGAATCAGCCCCAGCATTTT	CASKNMNQPQHF
TRBJ1-2	TRBD1	.	TRBV5-1	TGCGCCAGCAGCGCGGGACAGCTGTATGGCTACACCTTC	CASSAGQLYGYTF
TRBJ2-5	.	once	TRBV5-1	TGCGCCAGCAGTCAAACAGGGTCGGAGACCCAGTACTTC	CASSQTGSETQYF
TRBJ1-5	.	.	TRBV28	TGTGCCAGCATTCCACAGGGACGTAGCAATCAGCCCCAGCATTTT	CASIPQGRSNQPQHF
TRBJ2-5	TRBD2	.	TRBV7-2	TGTGCCAGCAGCTTAGCGCTGGCGGGGGGACCCCGCGAGACCCAGTACTTC	CASSLALAGGPRETQYF
TRBJ1-2	TRBD1	.	TRBV19	TGTGCCAGTGTCTTAACGACAGGGAATGGCTACACCTTC	CASVLTTGNGYTF
TRBJ1-5	TRBD1	.	TRBV23-1	TGCGCCAGCAGTCCGCACCCGGGGACAGGGCTCCAGCCCCAGCATTTT	CASSPHPGTGLQPQHF
TRBJ2-1	.	.	TRBV3-1/TRBV3-2	TGTGCCAGCAGCCAAGGCCTAGCTAGGCAGTTCTTC	CASSQGLARQFF